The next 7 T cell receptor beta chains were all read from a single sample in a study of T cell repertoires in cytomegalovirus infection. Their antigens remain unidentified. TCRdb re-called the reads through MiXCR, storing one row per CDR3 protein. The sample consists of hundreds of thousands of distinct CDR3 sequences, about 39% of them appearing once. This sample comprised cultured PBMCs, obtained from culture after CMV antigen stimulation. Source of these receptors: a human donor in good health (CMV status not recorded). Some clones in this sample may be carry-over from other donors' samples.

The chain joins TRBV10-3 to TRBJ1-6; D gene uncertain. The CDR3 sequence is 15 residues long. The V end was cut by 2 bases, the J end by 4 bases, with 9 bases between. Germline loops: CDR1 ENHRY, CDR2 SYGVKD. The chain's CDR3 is CAISEPGSYNSPLHF. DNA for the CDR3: TGTGCCATCAGTGAGCCTGGCAGTTATAATTCACCCCTCCACTTT.

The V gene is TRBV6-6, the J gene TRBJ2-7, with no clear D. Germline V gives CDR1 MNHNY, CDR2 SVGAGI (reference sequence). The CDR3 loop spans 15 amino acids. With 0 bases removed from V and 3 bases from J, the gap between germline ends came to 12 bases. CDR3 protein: CASSYSGRSLYEQYF. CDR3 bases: TGTGCCAGCAGTTACTCCGGCAGGTCCCTCTACGAGCAGTACTTC.

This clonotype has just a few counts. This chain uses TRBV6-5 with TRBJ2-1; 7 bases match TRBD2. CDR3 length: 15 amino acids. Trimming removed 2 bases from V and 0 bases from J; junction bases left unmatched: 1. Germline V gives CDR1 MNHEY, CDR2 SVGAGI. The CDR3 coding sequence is TGTGCCAGCAGTTACCCGGGGGGCTCCTACAATGAGCAGTTCTTC. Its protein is CASSYPGGSYNEQFF.

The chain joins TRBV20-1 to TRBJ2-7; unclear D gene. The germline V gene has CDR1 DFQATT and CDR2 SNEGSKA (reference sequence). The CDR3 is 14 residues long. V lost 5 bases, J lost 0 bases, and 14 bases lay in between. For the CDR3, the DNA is TGCAGTGCTCTAAAGACGCCGAGCTCCTACGAGCAGTACTTC. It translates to CSALKTPSSYEQYF.

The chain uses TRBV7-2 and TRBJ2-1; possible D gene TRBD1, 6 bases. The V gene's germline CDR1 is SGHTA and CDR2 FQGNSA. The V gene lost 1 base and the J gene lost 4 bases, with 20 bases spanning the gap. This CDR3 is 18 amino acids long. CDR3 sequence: CASSLEGTPLSPYNEQFF. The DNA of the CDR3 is TGTGCCAGCAGCTTAGAGGGGACACCCCTGTCCCCGTACAATGAGCAGTTCTTC.

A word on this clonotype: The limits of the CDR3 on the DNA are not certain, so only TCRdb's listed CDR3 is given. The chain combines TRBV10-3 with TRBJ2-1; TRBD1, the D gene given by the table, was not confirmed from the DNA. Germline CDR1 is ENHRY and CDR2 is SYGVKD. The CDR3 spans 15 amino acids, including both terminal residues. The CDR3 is CAKITGYYCLREQFF.

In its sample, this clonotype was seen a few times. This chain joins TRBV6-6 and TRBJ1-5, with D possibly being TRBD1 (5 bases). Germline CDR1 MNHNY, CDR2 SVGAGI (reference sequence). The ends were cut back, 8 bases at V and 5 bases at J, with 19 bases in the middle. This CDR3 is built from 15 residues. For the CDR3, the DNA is TGTGCCAGCGCCTCAAGCCCGGGGGACCATCAGCCCCAGCATTTT. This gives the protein CASASSPGDHQPQHF.